This TCR beta chain appears in the sequencing data of a study of blood T cell repertoires in COVID-19. Study-wide context: Acute and convalescent COVID-19 specimens originated in the United States, Italy and Spain. The cDNA or gDNA used as material had been derived from T cells, B-cell-depleted T cells, or PBMCs.

In the source study's methods: By means of reference gene primer amplification, nucleated cell counts were estimated. The data were produced by immunoSEQ multiplex PCR, yet TCRdb's version contains in-frame clones alone and is incomplete. V and J calls plus clone size are reproduced from that table; the DNA served to infer D and trimming. The profile shows about 670,000 clones, more than 80% of them singletons. The CDR3 spans 16 residues. V gave up 1 base and J gave up 4 bases; unmatched junction bases: 3. The germline CDR1 and CDR2 sequences are KGHDR and SFDVKD. The source of this sequence is a woman younger than 35 with acute or convalescent COVID-19. What was sequenced was peripheral blood. The rearrangement links TRBV24-1 to TRBJ2-2; TRBD2 matches at 9 bases. In nucleotides, the CDR3 is TGTGCCACCAGTGATTTAGGAGCGGGGGGCACCGGGGAGCTGTTTTTT. Protein product: CATSDLGAGGTGELFF.